This is a list of T cell receptor beta chains from one sample in a study of technical replicates of blood from a handful of donors. Here immunoSEQ multiplex PCR was the method, and the copy in TCRdb shows in-frame clones only, minus some. The sample holds about 97,000 clones, 90% to 97% seen once. The sample consisted of T cells isolated from PBMCs. The origin of the receptors is a human donor in good health. Both conserved end residues are part of each CDR3. D genes are given only for firm matches. A row's size may be missing; if present it is once, few, many or a size class.

cdr3_nt: TGTGCCACCAGCACGAGCAGGGGGGTCTCTGGAAACACCATATATTTT; cdr3_aa: CATSTSRGVSGNTIYF; j_call: TRBJ1-3; v_call: TRBV15; clone_size: .; d_call: TRBD1
cdr3_nt: TGTGCCAGCAGCCCAAGACAGGGAGACGAGCAGTACTTC; cdr3_aa: CASSPRQGDEQYF; j_call: TRBJ2-7; v_call: TRBV7-9; clone_size: .; d_call: TRBD1
cdr3_nt: TGTGCCAGCAGTAGGGAAGGACAGGGCTCGTTGGATGAAAAACTGTTTTTT; cdr3_aa: CASSREGQGSLDEKLFF; j_call: TRBJ1-4; v_call: TRBV21-1; clone_size: once; d_call: .
cdr3_nt: TGTGCCAGCAGCTTCGGGGGATCCTACGAGCAGTACTTC; cdr3_aa: CASSFGGSYEQYF; j_call: TRBJ2-7; v_call: TRBV5-4; clone_size: once; d_call: .
cdr3_nt: TGTGCCAGCATCCGGGACAGCCCCTACGAGCAGTACTTC; cdr3_aa: CASIRDSPYEQYF; j_call: TRBJ2-7; v_call: TRBV2; clone_size: .; d_call: TRBD1
cdr3_nt: TGTGCCAGCAGCTTAGCCCCCACAGGGGCAAGAGGCTACACCTTC; cdr3_aa: CASSLAPTGARGYTF; j_call: TRBJ1-2; v_call: TRBV11-2; clone_size: .; d_call: TRBD1
cdr3_nt: TGCGCCAGCAGCCGGACAGGGGGGTACAATCAGCCCCAGCATTTT; cdr3_aa: CASSRTGGYNQPQHF; j_call: TRBJ1-5; v_call: TRBV4-1; clone_size: .; d_call: TRBD1
cdr3_nt: TGCGCCAGCAGCTTGAGACTAGCGGAGACCCAGTACTTC; cdr3_aa: CASSLRLAETQYF; j_call: TRBJ2-5; v_call: TRBV5-1; clone_size: .; d_call: TRBD2
cdr3_nt: TGTGCCAGCTCAACCTCAGGGCTCACTGAAGCTTTCTTT; cdr3_aa: CASSTSGLTEAFF; j_call: TRBJ1-1; v_call: TRBV18; clone_size: .; d_call: .
cdr3_nt: TGTGCCAGCAGCTTAGGGTCGTCCGGGATTTATGGCTACACCTTC; cdr3_aa: CASSLGSSGIYGYTF; j_call: TRBJ1-2; v_call: TRBV11-2; clone_size: .; d_call: .
cdr3_nt: TGTGCCAGCAGCCAAGATCTAGCCCTCGAGCAGTACTTC; cdr3_aa: CASSQDLALEQYF; j_call: TRBJ2-7; v_call: TRBV4-2; clone_size: .; d_call: .
cdr3_nt: TGTGCCAGCTCACCGGGACAGGAGAAGACCCAGTACTTC; cdr3_aa: CASSPGQEKTQYF; j_call: TRBJ2-5; v_call: TRBV18; clone_size: .; d_call: TRBD1
cdr3_nt: TGTGCCAGCAGTTTTCAGGGGAGTGGCGAGACCCAGTACTTC; cdr3_aa: CASSFQGSGETQYF; j_call: TRBJ2-5; v_call: TRBV27; clone_size: .; d_call: .
cdr3_nt: TGTGCCAGCAGCCAGGGACTAGCGGGAGGCGTTGAGCAGTTCTTC; cdr3_aa: CASSQGLAGGVEQFF; j_call: TRBJ2-1; v_call: TRBV6-5; clone_size: .; d_call: TRBD2
cdr3_nt: TGCAGCGTTGGGCTAGCGGGACACAATGAGCAGTTCTTC; cdr3_aa: CSVGLAGHNEQFF; j_call: TRBJ2-1; v_call: TRBV29-1; clone_size: .; d_call: TRBD2
cdr3_nt: TGCGCCAGCGAGGGGACGGGAGGCCCTGAGCAGTTCTTC; cdr3_aa: CASEGTGGPEQFF; j_call: TRBJ2-1; v_call: TRBV5-1; clone_size: .; d_call: TRBD2
cdr3_nt: TGCGCCAGCAGCCTCCCGACTGAGACCCAGTACTTC; cdr3_aa: CASSLPTETQYF; j_call: TRBJ2-5; v_call: TRBV4-1; clone_size: .; d_call: .
cdr3_nt: TGTGCCAGCAGTTTAATCAACGGGGTAGAGCAGTTCTTC; cdr3_aa: CASSLINGVEQFF; j_call: TRBJ2-1; v_call: TRBV28; clone_size: once; d_call: .
cdr3_nt: TGTGCCAGCAGCTCTCTCGCCGAGGATAATGAAAAACTGTTTTTT; cdr3_aa: CASSSLAEDNEKLFF; j_call: TRBJ1-4; v_call: TRBV5-5; clone_size: .; d_call: .
cdr3_nt: TGTGCCTGGAGGGGGACAGCGACCATGAACACTGAAGCTTTCTTT; cdr3_aa: CAWRGTATMNTEAFF; j_call: TRBJ1-1; v_call: TRBV30; clone_size: .; d_call: TRBD1
cdr3_nt: TGTGCCAGCAGCTTAGGGCCAGGCAGTGGAAACACCATATATTTT; cdr3_aa: CASSLGPGSGNTIYF; j_call: TRBJ1-3; v_call: TRBV7-2; clone_size: .; d_call: .
cdr3_nt: TGTGCCAGCGCCACAGGACCGGACGAGCAGTACTTC; cdr3_aa: CASATGPDEQYF; j_call: TRBJ2-7; v_call: TRBV6-5; clone_size: .; d_call: .
cdr3_nt: TGTGCCAGCTCACTGGGGGGTTTAGACACTGAAGCTTTCTTT; cdr3_aa: CASSLGGLDTEAFF; j_call: TRBJ1-1; v_call: TRBV18; clone_size: .; d_call: .
cdr3_nt: TGTGCCAGCTCAAAAGTTCCGGGACAGATAAATGAAAAACTGTTTTTT; cdr3_aa: CASSKVPGQINEKLFF; j_call: TRBJ1-4; v_call: TRBV18; clone_size: .; d_call: TRBD1
cdr3_nt: TGTGCCTGGAGTGTTCAGGGACATAACTATGGCTACACCTTC; cdr3_aa: CAWSVQGHNYGYTF; j_call: TRBJ1-2; v_call: TRBV30; clone_size: once; d_call: .
cdr3_nt: TGTGCCAGTAGCATATACAGGGGCACCGGGGAGCTGTTTTTT; cdr3_aa: CASSIYRGTGELFF; j_call: TRBJ2-2; v_call: TRBV19; clone_size: .; d_call: TRBD1
cdr3_nt: TGCGCCAGCAGCCAAGCAGGGGGAAAACTGTTTTTT; cdr3_aa: CASSQAGGKLFF; j_call: TRBJ1-4; v_call: TRBV4-1; clone_size: .; d_call: TRBD1
cdr3_nt: TGTGCCAGCAGTAACCAGGGGGGCTATGGCTACACCTTC; cdr3_aa: CASSNQGGYGYTF; j_call: TRBJ1-2; v_call: TRBV28; clone_size: .; d_call: TRBD1
cdr3_nt: TGTGCCAGCAGACAGGGACTAGCGGGGTACAATGAGCAGTTCTTC; cdr3_aa: CASRQGLAGYNEQFF; j_call: TRBJ2-1; v_call: TRBV2; clone_size: .; d_call: TRBD2
cdr3_nt: TGTGCCAGCAGCTATGGACAGGGGTACACCGGGGAGCTGTTTTTT; cdr3_aa: CASSYGQGYTGELFF; j_call: TRBJ2-2; v_call: TRBV5-6; clone_size: .; d_call: TRBD1
cdr3_nt: TGCGCCAGCAGCCAAGGAGGAGGGCAGCACGAGCAGTACTTC; cdr3_aa: CASSQGGGQHEQYF; j_call: TRBJ2-7; v_call: TRBV4-1; clone_size: .; d_call: .
cdr3_nt: TGTGCCAGCAGTTACTCAGTGAGGAACACTGAAGCTTTCTTT; cdr3_aa: CASSYSVRNTEAFF; j_call: TRBJ1-1; v_call: TRBV6-5; clone_size: .; d_call: .
cdr3_nt: TGTGCCAGTTATCGGTTTTACTATGGCTACACCTTC; cdr3_aa: CASYRFYYGYTF; j_call: TRBJ1-2; v_call: TRBV19; clone_size: .; d_call: .
cdr3_nt: TGTGCCAGTAGTATAGATCTGAGTTGGGGCAGGGGGCAGCCCCAGCATTTT; cdr3_aa: CASSIDLSWGRGQPQHF; j_call: TRBJ1-5; v_call: TRBV19; clone_size: .; d_call: TRBD1
cdr3_nt: TGCGCCAGCAGCCAAGTGGGGAGGAAGACAGATACGCAGTATTTT; cdr3_aa: CASSQVGRKTDTQYF; j_call: TRBJ2-3; v_call: TRBV4-1; clone_size: .; d_call: .
cdr3_nt: TGTGCCAGCACTCCTCAGGGGGTGGATGAGCAGTTCTTC; cdr3_aa: CASTPQGVDEQFF; j_call: TRBJ2-1; v_call: TRBV2; clone_size: once; d_call: TRBD1
cdr3_nt: TGTGCCAGCAGCTTAACACAGGGATATGGCTACACCTTC; cdr3_aa: CASSLTQGYGYTF; j_call: TRBJ1-2; v_call: TRBV5-4; clone_size: .; d_call: .
cdr3_nt: TGCGCCAGCAGTGAACTACTAGGGACATTTTACAATGAGCAGTTCTTC; cdr3_aa: CASSELLGTFYNEQFF; j_call: TRBJ2-1; v_call: TRBV10-2; clone_size: .; d_call: .
cdr3_nt: TGTGCCAGCAGTGAATGGATGGGGGGGACCGCGAGGGAAAAACTGTTTTTT; cdr3_aa: CASSEWMGGTAREKLFF; j_call: TRBJ1-4; v_call: TRBV25-1; clone_size: .; d_call: .
cdr3_nt: TGTGCCATCAGTGAGTCGGGGGGGAGCAATCAGCCCCAGCATTTT; cdr3_aa: CAISESGGSNQPQHF; j_call: TRBJ1-5; v_call: TRBV10-3; clone_size: .; d_call: .